Shown below are 4 T cell receptor beta chains from a single sample sequenced in a study of blood T cell repertoires in COVID-19. The assay was immunoSEQ multiplex PCR, and TCRdb's table has in-frame clones only and misses some. Here the sample spans approximately 140,000 clones, about 86% being singletons. The sequenced material came from PBMCs or T cells enriched from blood (not recorded which). Receptor source: a woman in her forties or fifties who had recovered from COVID-19.

The V and J genes are TRBV3-1 (or the pseudogene TRBV3-2) and TRBJ2-5; a possible D gene is TRBD1 (5 bases). The CDR3 is 12 residues long. V dropped 0 bases and J dropped 9 bases, with 8 bases sitting between them. Germline CDR1 is LGHDT and CDR2 is YNNKEL (reference sequence). Here the CDR3 reads CASSQDPRAQYF. The DNA for the CDR3 is TGTGCCAGCAGCCAAGATCCCAGGGCCCAGTACTTC.

CDR3 coding DNA: TGTGCCAGCAGGGAGCGGGGGGGCCAAGAGACCCAGTACTTC. Translated: CASRERGGQETQYF. The V call is TRBV2, the J call TRBJ2-5; 10 nucleotides match TRBD2. With 6 bases clipped from V and 1 base from J, the junction kept 2 bases outside the gene matches. CDR1 and CDR2 (germline): SNHLY, FYNNEI. CDR3 length: 14 amino acids.

The chain combines TRBV5-6 with TRBJ2-1; no reliable D call. The germline V gene encodes CDR1 SGHDT and CDR2 YYEEEE. CDR3 length: 13 residues. Between the trimmed V and J ends, which lost 4 bases and 7 bases, there was a span of 12 bases. In DNA form, the CDR3 reads TGTGCCAGCAGCGGGCCCTTGCAAAATGAGCAGTTCTTC. Translating gives CASSGPLQNEQFF. Together with reference TRBV5-6 and TRBJ2-1, the CDR3 gives the full variable domain: DAGVTQSPTHLIKTRGQQVTLRCSPKSGHDTVSWYQQALGQGPQFIFQYYEEEERQRGNFPDRFSGHQFPNYSSELNVNALLLGDSALYLCASSGPLQNEQFFGPGTRLTVL.

The rearrangement links TRBV6-5 to TRBJ1-4; D is undetermined. This CDR3 comprises 12 residues. Germline CDR1 is MNHEY and CDR2 is SVGAGI. Trimming pared 3 bases from V and 8 bases from J, leaving 7 bases between. CDR3 sequence reads: CASSYGREKLFF. The CDR3 nucleotides are TGTGCCAGCAGTTATGGGAGGGAAAAACTGTTTTTT.